Below are 27 T cell receptor beta chains sequenced from a single sample in a study of shared clonotypes between healthy human individuals. Assay used: immunoSEQ multiplex PCR; TCRdb lists only in-frame clones, some missing. The top ten clones hold about 1.5% of a sample with some 900,000 clones, 76% of them seen once. The sample consisted of memory CD4+ T cells sorted from blood. Subset reported: CD45RA-negative fraction. The receptors derive from a man younger than 35 in good health.

CDR3 coding DNA: TGTGCCAGCAGTGTAGGTGGGAATCAGCCCCAGCATTTT. Its protein product is CASSVGGNQPQHF. The V gene is TRBV2, the J gene TRBJ1-5, with no clear D. The CDR3 extends over 13 amino acids. Per the germline V gene, CDR1 is SNHLY and CDR2 is FYNNEI. V was pared by 4 bases and J by 4 bases, with 8 bases between. Looking up the rest from reference TRBV2 and TRBJ1-5 gives the full variable domain: EPEVTQTPSHQVTQMGQEVILRCVPISNHLYFYWYRQILGQKVEFLVSFYNNEISEKSEIFDDQFSVERPDGSNFTLKIRSTKLEDSAMYFCASSVGGNQPQHFGDGTRLSIL.

This clone has just a few counts. This sequence joins TRBV19 and TRBJ1-2; D may be TRBD1 (5 bases). Trimming pared 3 bases from V and 8 bases from J, leaving 13 bases between. Germline CDR1 reads LNHDA; CDR2 reads SQIVND (reference sequence). This CDR3 has 13 amino acids. CDR3 sequence (DNA): TGTGCCAGTAGTATCCTGGGGGGGAAGGGCTACACCTTC. It yields the protein CASSILGGKGYTF. Supplemented by reference TRBV19 and TRBJ1-2, the full variable domain reads DGGITQSPKYLFRKEGQNVTLSCEQNLNHDAMYWYRQDPGQGLRLIYYSQIVNDFQKGDIAEGYSVSREKKESFPLTVTSAQKNPTAFYLCASSILGGKGYTFGSGTRLTVV.

This chain uses TRBV4-1 with TRBJ2-7; D not resolved. Germline V gives CDR1 MGHRA, CDR2 YSYEKL. V gave up 1 base and J gave up 3 bases, with 16 bases separating them. The CDR3 spans 16 residues. CDR3: CASSQALVPGLYEQYF. CDR3 coding DNA: TGCGCCAGCAGCCAAGCCTTGGTTCCTGGCCTCTACGAGCAGTACTTC.

With regard to this clone: One end of the junction is discordant with germline, which a read error may explain. Other DNA sequences from this sample encode an identical CDR3 as well. The chain has TRBV7-7 and TRBJ1-1; 9 nucleotides align to TRBD1. The CDR3 sequence is 13 residues long. Germline loops: CDR1 SSHAT, CDR2 FNYEAQ (reference sequence). The CDR3 DNA reads as TGTGCTAGCAGCCAGGACAGGGGCACTGAAGCTTTCTTT. Protein: CASSQDRGTEAFF.

This chain joins TRBV5-1 and TRBJ2-7; the D is unclear. CDR3 length: 14 residues. The V end lost 4 bases, the J end lost 3 bases, and 14 bases lay between the germline ends. Germline V lookup: CDR1 SGHRS, CDR2 YFSETQ. The CDR3 spells CASSPRALNYEQYF. Here the CDR3 DNA reads TGCGCCAGCAGCCCCCGAGCCCTTAACTACGAGCAGTACTTC. The whole variable domain, filled in from reference TRBV5-1 and TRBJ2-7, reads KAGVTQTPRYLIKTRGQQVTLSCSPISGHRSVSWYQQTPGQGLQFLFEYFSETQRNKGNFPGRFSGRQFSNSRSEMNVSTLELGDSALYLCASSPRALNYEQYFGPGTRLTVT.

V and J are TRBV6-6 and TRBJ2-7, with 9 positions matching TRBD2. V gave up 2 bases and J gave up 1 base; unmatched junction bases: 3. Germline V gives CDR1 MNHNY, CDR2 SVGAGI (reference sequence). CDR3 size: 15 residues. The CDR3 spells CASSYATSGSYEQYF. DNA of the CDR3: TGTGCCAGCAGTTACGCGACTAGCGGATCCTACGAGCAGTACTTC.

The CDR3 is CASSPWSSGRVETQYF. In nucleotides, the CDR3 is TGCGCCAGCAGCCCTTGGTCCAGCGGGAGGGTAGAGACCCAGTACTTC. This chain uses TRBV5-1 with TRBJ2-5; 10 nucleotides align to TRBD2. CDR1 is SGHRS, CDR2 YFSETQ, per germline. CDR3 length: 16 residues. J was trimmed by 4 bases and V by 4 bases; bases with no gene match: 10. Based on the CDR3 plus reference TRBV5-1 and TRBJ2-5, the full variable domain is KAGVTQTPRYLIKTRGQQVTLSCSPISGHRSVSWYQQTPGQGLQFLFEYFSETQRNKGNFPGRFSGRQFSNSRSEMNVSTLELGDSALYLCASSPWSSGRVETQYFGPGTRLLVL.

V usage is TRBV30 and J usage is TRBJ1-6; tentatively, D is TRBD1 (6 bases). CDR3 length: 14 residues. V lost 5 bases, J lost 13 bases, and 21 bases lay in between. Germline assignment: CDR1 GTSNPN and CDR2 SVGIG (reference sequence). CDR3 residues: CAWELTGRGSPLHF. CDR3 DNA: TGTGCCTGGGAATTGACAGGACGGGGCTCTCCCCTCCACTTT.

The rearrangement uses TRBV10-3 and TRBJ1-1; D remains ambiguous. The germline gives CDR1 ENHRY, CDR2 SYGVKD. V was trimmed by 8 bases and J by 1 base, leaving 8 bases between them. The CDR3 runs to 12 residues. CDR3 sequence: CAIGAPNTEAFF. Written as DNA, the CDR3 is TGTGCCATCGGCGCACCGAACACTGAAGCTTTCTTT.

In its sample, this clone was seen once. The CDR3 DNA sequence: TGTGCCAGCAGCTTCAGCGGAACAGATACGCAGTATTTT. This encodes CASSFSGTDTQYF. V and J are TRBV7-3 and TRBJ2-3, with D possibly being TRBD2 (5 bases). Germline CDR1 is SGHTA and CDR2 is FQGTGA. V dropped 3 bases and J dropped 3 bases, with 7 bases sitting between them. The CDR3 has 13 residues.

This clone has just one count. This chain joins TRBV18 and TRBJ2-7; 10 bases fit TRBD1. The germline V gene encodes CDR1 KGHSH and CDR2 LQKENI. The CDR3 is made up of 15 amino acids. Trimming took 4 bases from V and 2 from J; bases not matched to a gene: 5. The CDR3 is CASSLLGQGTYEQYF. The CDR3 bases are TGTGCCAGCTCACTACTGGGACAGGGGACCTACGAGCAGTACTTC.

This clone is a singleton in its sample. The chain uses TRBV7-9 and TRBJ2-5; maybe TRBD2 (5 bases). Germline V lookup: CDR1 SEHNR, CDR2 FQNEAQ (reference sequence). The CDR3 contains 14 residues. V lost 5 bases, J lost 5 bases, and 15 bases lay in between. CDR3 DNA sequence: TGTGCCAGCAGCCTTGGTAGCGCTGGTGAGACCCAGTACTTC. Encoded protein: CASSLGSAGETQYF.

The V call is TRBV5-1, the J call TRBJ2-5; possibly TRBD2 for D (6 bases). This CDR3 spans 12 amino acids. V was pared by 4 bases and J by 10 bases, with 14 bases between. The germline gives CDR1 SGHRS, CDR2 YFSETQ. The CDR3 spells CASSLPGGDQYF. The DNA of the CDR3 is TGCGCCAGCAGCCTGCCCGGGGGAGACCAGTACTTC.

This clone was observed a handful of times. The chain has TRBV6-5 and TRBJ1-1; maybe TRBD1 (6 bases). The CDR3 totals 11 residues. V lost 5 bases and J 11 bases, leaving 12 bases between the germline ends. The germline gives CDR1 MNHEY, CDR2 SVGAGI. CDR3 protein: CASSRGHVAFF. The CDR3 nucleotides read TGTGCCAGCAGTCGGGGACACGTGGCTTTCTTT.

V and J are TRBV11-2 and TRBJ1-3, with no clear D. This CDR3 has 13 residues. V was clipped by 5 bases and J by 3 bases, with 8 bases between them. Germline assignment: CDR1 SGHAT and CDR2 FQNNGV. DNA of the CDR3: TGTGCCAGCAGCGTGACAAATGGAAACACCATATATTTT. It codes for CASSVTNGNTIYF.

This chain links TRBV19 with TRBJ2-1, with TRBD1 matching over 9 bases. The CDR3 contains 17 residues. The V gene's germline CDR1 is LNHDA and CDR2 SQIVND (reference sequence). Trimming removed 3 bases from V and 1 base from J; junction bases left unmatched: 7. The CDR3: CASSITRGTGSYNEQFF. The CDR3 coding sequence is TGTGCCAGTAGTATCACTAGGGGGACAGGGTCCTACAATGAGCAGTTCTTC. Looking up the rest from reference TRBV19 and TRBJ2-1 gives the full variable domain: DGGITQSPKYLFRKEGQNVTLSCEQNLNHDAMYWYRQDPGQGLRLIYYSQIVNDFQKGDIAEGYSVSREKKESFPLTVTSAQKNPTAFYLCASSITRGTGSYNEQFFGPGTRLTVL.

This clone has just one count. Mismatch with germline at one junction end may stem from a read error. The chain joins TRBV7-7 to TRBJ2-1; 12 nucleotides line up with TRBD2. The CDR3 consists of 16 residues. CDR1 and CDR2 from the germline V gene are SSHAT and FNYEAQ (reference sequence). This chain's CDR3 is CASSSRLAGAYNEQFF. The CDR3 bases are TGTGCTAGCAGCTCCAGACTAGCGGGAGCCTACAATGAGCAGTTCTTC.

The gene calls are TRBV10-3 and TRBJ2-7; TRBD2 aligns across 7 bases. In germline, CDR1 is ENHRY, CDR2 SYGVKD. V gave up 4 bases and J gave up 3 bases; unmatched junction bases: 6. The CDR3 runs 14 residues. Here the CDR3 reads CAISVGRESYEQYF. The DNA of the CDR3 is TGTGCCATCAGTGTGGGGCGGGAGAGCTACGAGCAGTACTTC.

The rearrangement uses TRBV9 and TRBJ2-5; D is possibly TRBD1 or TRBD2 (6 bases each). The germline gives CDR1 SGDLS, CDR2 YYNGEE. With 0 bases removed from V and 4 bases from J, the gap between germline ends came to 13 bases. The CDR3 has 15 amino acids. CDR3 in DNA: TGTGCCAGCAGCGTAGGGTCGGGGGCAGGAGAGACCCAGTACTTC. This codes for CASSVGSGAGETQYF.

This clone was recorded a few times. The J gene is TRBJ2-5, the V gene TRBV7-2; possible D gene TRBD2, 5 bases. V was shortened by 1 base and J by 5 bases, with 17 bases between the two germline ends. Germline V gene data show CDR1 as SGHTA and CDR2 as FQGNSA. CDR3 length: 16 amino acids. The CDR3 sequence: CASSLGGSGGGETQYF. The CDR3 nucleotides read TGTGCCAGCAGCTTAGGAGGGAGCGGAGGTGGGGAGACCCAGTACTTC.

The V gene is TRBV18, the J gene TRBJ2-7; 8 bases align to TRBD2. V lost 5 bases and J lost 7; bases outside the gene matches: 7. Looked up from germline, CDR1 is KGHSH and CDR2 is LQKENI. The CDR3 covers 13 residues. DNA for the CDR3: TGTGCCAGCTCAAACGGGAGGGCGAGGGAGCAGTACTTC. It yields the protein CASSNGRAREQYF.

The chain recombines TRBV18 with TRBJ2-1; D is ambiguous. From germline, CDR1 is KGHSH and CDR2 LQKENI. The CDR3 has 14 amino acids. V was shortened by 4 bases and J by 0 bases, with 7 bases between the two germline ends. The CDR3 region is CASSLFSSYNEQFF. CDR3 coding DNA: TGTGCCAGCTCACTTTTCAGCTCCTACAATGAGCAGTTCTTC.

V gene TRBV27 combines with J gene TRBJ2-7; possible D gene TRBD1, 6 bases. The length of the CDR3 is 15 residues. Between the trimmed V and J ends, which lost 5 bases and 1 base, there was a span of 15 bases. Germline V lookup: CDR1 MNHEY, CDR2 SMNVEV (reference sequence). The CDR3 coding sequence is TGTGCCAGCAGTACTACACAGACAGGTTCCTACGAGCAGTACTTC. It encodes CASSTTQTGSYEQYF.

The chain uses TRBV28 and TRBJ1-2; 7 nucleotides line up with TRBD1. V lost 5 bases and J lost 4; bases outside the gene matches: 7. The CDR3 sequence is 14 residues long. Germline CDR1 is MDHEN and CDR2 is SYDVKM. CDR3 loop: CASSRETGRYGYTF. Here the CDR3 DNA reads TGTGCCAGCAGTCGGGAGACAGGGCGCTATGGCTACACCTTC.

J is TRBJ1-6 and V is TRBV15; no clear D gene. Trimming took off 5 bases at V and 5 bases at J, with 10 bases between the two ends. The germline V gene has CDR1 LNHNV and CDR2 YYDKDF (reference sequence). The CDR3 loop spans 14 amino acids. The CDR3 nucleotides read TGTGCCACCAGCGCGGGGAATCATAATTCACCCCTCCACTTT. Translated: CATSAGNHNSPLHF.

CDR3 residues: CASSAGQGSTDTQYF. In DNA, the CDR3 is TGTGCCAGCAGTGCGGGACAGGGTAGCACAGATACGCAGTATTTT. The J gene is TRBJ2-3, the V gene TRBV6-4; 9 bases map to TRBD1. The CDR3 totals 15 residues. With V trimmed by 4 bases and J by 0 bases, 2 bases remained unmatched. Germline loops: CDR1 MRHNA, CDR2 SNTAGT.

Note on this clone: Other DNA sequences from this sample encode an identical CDR3 as well. The chain joins TRBV4-1 to TRBJ2-5, with 7 bases matching TRBD1. The V gene's germline CDR1 is MGHRA and CDR2 YSYEKL. V lost 0 bases, J lost 2 bases, and 6 bases stayed unmatched. The CDR3 spans 16 residues. DNA of the CDR3: TGCGCCAGCAGCCAAGATAGACAGGGCCTTCAAGAGACCCAGTACTTC. Translating gives CASSQDRQGLQETQYF.